The clone carrying this T cell receptor (beta chain) has a handful of counts. No antigen is known for it. This CDR3 has 16 amino acids. V lost 6 bases, J lost 0 bases, and 12 bases lay in between. Looked up from germline, CDR1 is MDHEN and CDR2 is SYDVKM. Of the isolated RNA, all was reverse transcribed, and so the sequenced material was expressed TCRB transcripts. Sequenced naive, central memory and regulatory T cell samples produced an average of roughly 3.5 million reads. Only in-frame clones appear in the TCRdb table, and some are missing; sequencing was by immunoSEQ multiplex PCR. The sample carries fewer than 900,000 clones, 15% to 20% recorded once. The data were obtained in a study of beta chain features in type 1 diabetes. Overall study results and limits: TCRB rearrangement may or may not be influenced by HLA type; here this remained unresolved. Possibly, sequencing cDNA over-represented cells that had high TCR expression levels.

This chain connects TRBV28 to TRBJ2-6; D not certain. The TCR was taken from a woman aged 18 to 35 in good health. Sequencing was performed on naive CD4+ T cells from blood. As DNA, the CDR3 is TGTGCCAGCAGCCCTCCTATCTCCTCTGGGGCCAACGTCCTGACTTTC. Translated: CASSPPISSGANVLTF.